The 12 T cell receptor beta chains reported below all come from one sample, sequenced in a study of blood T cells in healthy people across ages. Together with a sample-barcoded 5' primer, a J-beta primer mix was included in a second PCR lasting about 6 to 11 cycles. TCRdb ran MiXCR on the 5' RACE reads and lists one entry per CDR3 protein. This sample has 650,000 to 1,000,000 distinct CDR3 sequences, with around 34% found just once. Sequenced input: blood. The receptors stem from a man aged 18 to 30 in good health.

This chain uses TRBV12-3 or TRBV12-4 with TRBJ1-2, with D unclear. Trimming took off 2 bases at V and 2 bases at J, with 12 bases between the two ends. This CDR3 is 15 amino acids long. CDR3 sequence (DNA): TGTGCCAGCAGTTTAAGTTTCAGTGCCAACTATGGCTACACCTTC. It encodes CASSLSFSANYGYTF.

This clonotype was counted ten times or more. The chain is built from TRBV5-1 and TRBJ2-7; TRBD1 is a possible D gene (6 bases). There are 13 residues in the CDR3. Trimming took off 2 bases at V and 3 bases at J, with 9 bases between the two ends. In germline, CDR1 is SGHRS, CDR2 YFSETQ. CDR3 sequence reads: CASSLQGIYEQYF. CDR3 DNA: TGCGCCAGCAGCTTACAGGGCATCTACGAGCAGTACTTC.

In DNA, the CDR3 is TGCAGTGCTAGAGGGACAGGGGCGAGCTCACCCCTCCACTTT. Translating gives CSARGTGASSPLHF. V is TRBV20-1 and J is TRBJ1-6; 9 bases are shared with TRBD1. Germline CDR1 is DFQATT and CDR2 is SNEGSKA (reference sequence). After removal of 1 base from V and 10 bases from J, the junction contained 5 bases not matched to a gene. This CDR3 has 14 amino acids.

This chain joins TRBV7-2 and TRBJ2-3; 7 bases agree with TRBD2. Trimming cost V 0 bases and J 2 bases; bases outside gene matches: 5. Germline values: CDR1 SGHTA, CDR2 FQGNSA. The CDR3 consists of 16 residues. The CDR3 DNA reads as TGTGCCAGCAGCTTAGCCCGGGACTATTACACAGATACGCAGTATTTT. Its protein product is CASSLARDYYTDTQYF.

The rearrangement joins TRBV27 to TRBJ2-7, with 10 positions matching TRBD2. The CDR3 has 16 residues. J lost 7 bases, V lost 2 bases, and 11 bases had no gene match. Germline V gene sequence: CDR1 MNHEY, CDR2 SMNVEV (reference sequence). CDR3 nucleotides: TGTGCCAGCAGTTTAGTTTCTAGCGGGGGTCACAATGAGCAGTACTTC. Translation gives CASSLVSSGGHNEQYF.

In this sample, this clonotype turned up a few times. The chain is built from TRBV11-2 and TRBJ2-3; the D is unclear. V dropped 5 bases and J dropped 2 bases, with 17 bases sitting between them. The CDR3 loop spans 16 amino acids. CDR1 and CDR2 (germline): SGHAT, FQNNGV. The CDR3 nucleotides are TGTGCCAGCAGCGACGAGGTTCCTGAGTTCACAGATACGCAGTATTTT. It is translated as CASSDEVPEFTDTQYF.

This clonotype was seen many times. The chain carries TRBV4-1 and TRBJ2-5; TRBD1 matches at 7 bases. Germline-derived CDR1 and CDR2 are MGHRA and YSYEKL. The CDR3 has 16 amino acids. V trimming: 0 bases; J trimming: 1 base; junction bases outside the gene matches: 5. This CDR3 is CASSQEPTGIQETQYF. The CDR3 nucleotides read TGCGCCAGCAGCCAAGAACCGACAGGGATCCAAGAGACCCAGTACTTC.

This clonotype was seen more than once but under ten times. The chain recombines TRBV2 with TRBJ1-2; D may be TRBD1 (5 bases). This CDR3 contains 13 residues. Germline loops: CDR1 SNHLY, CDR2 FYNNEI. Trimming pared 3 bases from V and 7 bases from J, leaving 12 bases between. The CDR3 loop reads CASSDGEGFGYTF. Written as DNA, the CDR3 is TGTGCCAGCAGTGACGGCGAGGGGTTTGGCTACACCTTC.

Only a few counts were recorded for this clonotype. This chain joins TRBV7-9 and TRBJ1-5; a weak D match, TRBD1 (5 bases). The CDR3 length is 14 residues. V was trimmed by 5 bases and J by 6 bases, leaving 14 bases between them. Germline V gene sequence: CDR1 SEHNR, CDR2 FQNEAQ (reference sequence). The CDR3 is CASSLDAGGQPQHF. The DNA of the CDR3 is TGTGCCAGCAGCCTAGACGCGGGGGGTCAGCCCCAGCATTTT.

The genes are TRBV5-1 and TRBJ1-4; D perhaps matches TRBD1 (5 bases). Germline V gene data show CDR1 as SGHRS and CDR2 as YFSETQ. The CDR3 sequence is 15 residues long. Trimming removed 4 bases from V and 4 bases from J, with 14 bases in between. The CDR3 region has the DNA TGCGCCAGCAGCCCGGAGGGACGCCGTAATGAAAAACTGTTTTTT. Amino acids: CASSPEGRRNEKLFF.

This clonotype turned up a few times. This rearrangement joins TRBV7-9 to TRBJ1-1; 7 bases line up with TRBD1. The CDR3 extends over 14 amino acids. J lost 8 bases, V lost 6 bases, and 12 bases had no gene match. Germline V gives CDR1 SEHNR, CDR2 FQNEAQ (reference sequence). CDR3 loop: CASRGDSGPKEAFF. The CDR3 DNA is TGTGCCAGCAGAGGGGACAGCGGGCCGAAGGAAGCTTTCTTT.

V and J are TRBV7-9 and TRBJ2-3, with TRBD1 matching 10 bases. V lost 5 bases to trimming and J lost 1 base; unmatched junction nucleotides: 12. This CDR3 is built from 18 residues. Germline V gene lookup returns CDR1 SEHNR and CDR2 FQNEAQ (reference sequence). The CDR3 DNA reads TGTGCCAGCAGCGACCGGGACAGGGGTCCACTCGGCACAGATACGCAGTATTTT. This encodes CASSDRDRGPLGTDTQYF. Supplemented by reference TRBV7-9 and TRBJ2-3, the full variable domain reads DTGVSQNPRHKITKRGQNVTFRCDPISEHNRLYWYRQTLGQGPEFLTYFQNEAQLEKSRLLSDRFSAERPKGSFSTLEIQRTEQGDSAMYLCASSDRDRGPLGTDTQYFGPGTRLTVL.